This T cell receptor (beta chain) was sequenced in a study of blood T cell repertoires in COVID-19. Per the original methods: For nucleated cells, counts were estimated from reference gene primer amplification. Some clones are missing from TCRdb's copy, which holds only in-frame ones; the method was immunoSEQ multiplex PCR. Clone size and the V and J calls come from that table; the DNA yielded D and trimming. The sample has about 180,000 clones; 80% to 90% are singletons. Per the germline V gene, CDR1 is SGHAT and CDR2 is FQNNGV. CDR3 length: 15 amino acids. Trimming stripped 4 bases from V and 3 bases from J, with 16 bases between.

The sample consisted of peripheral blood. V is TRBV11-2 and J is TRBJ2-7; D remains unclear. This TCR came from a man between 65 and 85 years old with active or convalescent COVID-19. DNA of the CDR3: TGTGCCAGCAGCTCCCCGTACCTTGTCGGCTACGAGCAGTACTTC. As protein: CASSSPYLVGYEQYF.